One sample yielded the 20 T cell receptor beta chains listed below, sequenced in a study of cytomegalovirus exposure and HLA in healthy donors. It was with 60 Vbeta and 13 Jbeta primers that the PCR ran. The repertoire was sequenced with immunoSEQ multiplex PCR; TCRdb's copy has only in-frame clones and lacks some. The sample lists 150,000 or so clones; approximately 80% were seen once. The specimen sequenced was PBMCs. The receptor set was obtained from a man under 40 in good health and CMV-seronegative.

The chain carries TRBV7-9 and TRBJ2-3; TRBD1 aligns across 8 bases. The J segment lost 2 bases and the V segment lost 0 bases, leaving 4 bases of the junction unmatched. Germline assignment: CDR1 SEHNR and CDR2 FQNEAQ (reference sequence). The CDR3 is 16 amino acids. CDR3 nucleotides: TGTGCCAGCAGCTTAGCGGCAGGGGGCTTCACAGATACGCAGTATTTT. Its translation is CASSLAAGGFTDTQYF.

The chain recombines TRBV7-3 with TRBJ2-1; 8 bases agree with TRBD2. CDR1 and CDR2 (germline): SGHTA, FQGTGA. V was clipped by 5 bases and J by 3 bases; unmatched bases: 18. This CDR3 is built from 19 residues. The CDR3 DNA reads TGTGCCAGCAGCCGGGGGGGCGGGAGGAATTCACCTAACTACAATGAGCAGTTCTTC. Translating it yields CASSRGGGRNSPNYNEQFF.

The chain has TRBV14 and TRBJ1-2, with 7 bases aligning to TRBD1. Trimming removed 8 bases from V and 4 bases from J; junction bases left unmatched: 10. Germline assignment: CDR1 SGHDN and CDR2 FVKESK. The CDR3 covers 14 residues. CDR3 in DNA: TGTGCCAGCCCTCAAAGGGACAGATCCTATGGCTACACCTTC. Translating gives CASPQRDRSYGYTF.

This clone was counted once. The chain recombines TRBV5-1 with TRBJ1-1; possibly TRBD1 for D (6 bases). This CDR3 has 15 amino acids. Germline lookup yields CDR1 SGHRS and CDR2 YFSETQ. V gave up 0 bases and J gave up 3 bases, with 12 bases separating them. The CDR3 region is CASSLGTARYTEAFF. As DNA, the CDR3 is TGCGCCAGCAGCTTGGGGACAGCGAGGTACACTGAAGCTTTCTTT.

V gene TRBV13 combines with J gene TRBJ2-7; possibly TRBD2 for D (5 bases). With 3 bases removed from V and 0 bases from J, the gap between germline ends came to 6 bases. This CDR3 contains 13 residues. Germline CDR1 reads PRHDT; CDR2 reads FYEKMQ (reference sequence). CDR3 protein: CASSLGSSYEQYF. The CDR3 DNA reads TGTGCCAGCAGCTTGGGGAGCTCCTACGAGCAGTACTTC.

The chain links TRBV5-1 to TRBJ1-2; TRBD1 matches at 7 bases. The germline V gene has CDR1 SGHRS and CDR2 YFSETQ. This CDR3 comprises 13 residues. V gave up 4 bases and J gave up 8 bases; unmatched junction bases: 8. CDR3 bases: TGCGCCAGCAGCGACAGGGACCATTGGGGCTACACCTTC. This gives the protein CASSDRDHWGYTF.

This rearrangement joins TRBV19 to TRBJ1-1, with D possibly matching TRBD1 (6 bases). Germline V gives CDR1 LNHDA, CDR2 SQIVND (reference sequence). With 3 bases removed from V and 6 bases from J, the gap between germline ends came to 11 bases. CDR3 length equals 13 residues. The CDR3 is CASSIRGKPEAFF. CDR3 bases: TGTGCCAGTAGTATTAGGGGGAAGCCTGAAGCTTTCTTT.

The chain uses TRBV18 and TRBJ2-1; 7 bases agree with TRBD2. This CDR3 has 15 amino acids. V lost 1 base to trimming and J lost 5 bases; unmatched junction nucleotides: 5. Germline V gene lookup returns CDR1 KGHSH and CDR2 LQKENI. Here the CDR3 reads CASSPRGGSNNEQFF. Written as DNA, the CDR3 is TGTGCCAGCTCACCACGGGGAGGGAGTAACAATGAGCAGTTCTTC.

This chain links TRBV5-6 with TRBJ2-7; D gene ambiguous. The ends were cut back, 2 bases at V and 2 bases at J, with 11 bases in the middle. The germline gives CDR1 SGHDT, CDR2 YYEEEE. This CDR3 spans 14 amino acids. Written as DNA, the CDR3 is TGTGCCAGCAGCTTACTTACCGGTACCTACGAGCAGTACTTC. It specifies CASSLLTGTYEQYF.

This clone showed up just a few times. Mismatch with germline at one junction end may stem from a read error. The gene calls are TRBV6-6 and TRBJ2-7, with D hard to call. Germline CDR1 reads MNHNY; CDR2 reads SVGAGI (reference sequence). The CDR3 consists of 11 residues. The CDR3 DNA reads TGTGCCAGCAGTTACAGCGCCGATGTAATCTTC. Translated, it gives CASSYSADVIF.

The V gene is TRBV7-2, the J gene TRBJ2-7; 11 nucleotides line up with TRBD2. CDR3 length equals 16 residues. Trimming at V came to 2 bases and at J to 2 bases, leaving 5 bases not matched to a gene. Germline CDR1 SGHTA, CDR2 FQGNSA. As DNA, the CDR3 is TGTGCCAGCAGCTTATGGGAGACTAGCGGGACCTACGAGCAGTACTTC. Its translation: CASSLWETSGTYEQYF.

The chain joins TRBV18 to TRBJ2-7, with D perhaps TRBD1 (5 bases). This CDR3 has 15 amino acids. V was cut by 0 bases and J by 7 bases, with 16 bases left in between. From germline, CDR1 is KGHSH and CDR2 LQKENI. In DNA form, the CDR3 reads TGTGCCAGCTCACCACCAGGGGCTGGTTCTGGTGAGCAGTACTTC. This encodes CASSPPGAGSGEQYF.

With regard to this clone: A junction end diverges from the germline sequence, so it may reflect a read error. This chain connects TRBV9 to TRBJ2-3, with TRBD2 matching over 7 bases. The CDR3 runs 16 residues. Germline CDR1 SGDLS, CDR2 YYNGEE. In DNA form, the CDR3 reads TGTGCCGGCAGCGTAGAGGGACTACCGGTCACAGATACGCAGTATTTT. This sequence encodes CAGSVEGLPVTDTQYF.

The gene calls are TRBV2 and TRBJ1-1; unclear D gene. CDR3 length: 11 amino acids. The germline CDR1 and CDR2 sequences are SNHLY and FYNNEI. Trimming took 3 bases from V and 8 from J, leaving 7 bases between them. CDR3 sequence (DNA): TGTGCCAGCAGTGACGTGCTAGAAGCTTTCTTT. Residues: CASSDVLEAFF.

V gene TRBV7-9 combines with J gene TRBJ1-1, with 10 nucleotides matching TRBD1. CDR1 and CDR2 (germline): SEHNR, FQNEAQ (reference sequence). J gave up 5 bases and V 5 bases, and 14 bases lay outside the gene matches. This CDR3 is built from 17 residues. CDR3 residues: CASSASGTGVIGTEAFF. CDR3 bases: TGTGCCAGCAGCGCGTCCGGGACAGGGGTTATTGGGACTGAAGCTTTCTTT.

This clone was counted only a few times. CDR3 DNA: TGTGCCAGCAGCTTAGGAGGGGGCTACAATGAGCAGTTCTTC. Protein product: CASSLGGGYNEQFF. This sequence joins TRBV7-6 and TRBJ2-1; tentative D call: TRBD1 (6 bases). Trimming cost V 1 base and J 3 bases, with 7 bases left between them. The CDR3 runs 14 residues. Germline CDR1 reads SGHVS; CDR2 reads FNYEAQ.

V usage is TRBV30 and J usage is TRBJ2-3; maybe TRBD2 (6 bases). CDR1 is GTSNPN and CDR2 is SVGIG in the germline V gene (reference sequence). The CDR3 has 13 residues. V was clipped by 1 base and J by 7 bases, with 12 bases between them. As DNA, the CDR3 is TGTGCCTGGAGTGGGGGGACTTTTAATACGCAGTATTTT. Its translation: CAWSGGTFNTQYF.

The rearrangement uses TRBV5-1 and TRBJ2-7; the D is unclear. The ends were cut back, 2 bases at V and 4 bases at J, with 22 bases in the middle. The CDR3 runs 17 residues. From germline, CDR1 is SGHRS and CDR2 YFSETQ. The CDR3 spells CASSFLDSPSTQYEQYF. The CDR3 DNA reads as TGCGCCAGCAGCTTCCTCGATTCCCCCTCTACCCAATACGAGCAGTACTTC.

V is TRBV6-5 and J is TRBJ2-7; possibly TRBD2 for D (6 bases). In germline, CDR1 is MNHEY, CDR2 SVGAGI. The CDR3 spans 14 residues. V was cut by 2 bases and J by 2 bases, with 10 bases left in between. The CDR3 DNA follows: TGTGCCAGCAGTTACAATAGCGGACCCTACGAGCAGTACTTC. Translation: CASSYNSGPYEQYF.

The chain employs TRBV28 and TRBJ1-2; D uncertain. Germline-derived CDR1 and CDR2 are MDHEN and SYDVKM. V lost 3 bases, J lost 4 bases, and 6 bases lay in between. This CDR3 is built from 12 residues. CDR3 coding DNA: TGTGCCAGCAGTTTTCAGGTCTATGGCTACACCTTC. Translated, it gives CASSFQVYGYTF.